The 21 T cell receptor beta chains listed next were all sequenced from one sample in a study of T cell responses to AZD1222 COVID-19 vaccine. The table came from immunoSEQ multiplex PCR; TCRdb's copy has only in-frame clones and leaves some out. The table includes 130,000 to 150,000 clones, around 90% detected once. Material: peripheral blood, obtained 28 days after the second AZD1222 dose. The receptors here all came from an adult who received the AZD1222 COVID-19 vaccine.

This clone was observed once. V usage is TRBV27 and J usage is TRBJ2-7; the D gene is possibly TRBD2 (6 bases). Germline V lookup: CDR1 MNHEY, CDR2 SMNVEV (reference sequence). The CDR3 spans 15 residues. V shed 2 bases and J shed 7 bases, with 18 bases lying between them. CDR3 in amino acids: CASSLGSLAGDEQYF. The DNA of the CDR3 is TGTGCCAGCAGTTTAGGATCACTAGCAGGAGATGAGCAGTACTTC.

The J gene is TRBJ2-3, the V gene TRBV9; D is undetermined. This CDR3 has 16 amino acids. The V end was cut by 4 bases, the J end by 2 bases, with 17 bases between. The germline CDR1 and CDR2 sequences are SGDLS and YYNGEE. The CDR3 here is CASSSEWSSITDTQYF. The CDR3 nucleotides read TGTGCCAGCAGCTCGGAGTGGTCTTCTATCACAGATACGCAGTATTTT. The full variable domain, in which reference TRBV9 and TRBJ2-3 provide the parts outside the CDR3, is DSGVTQTPKHLITATGQRVTLRCSPRSGDLSVYWYQQSLDQGLQFLIQYYNGEERAKGNILERFSAQQFPDLHSELNLSSLELGDSALYFCASSSEWSSITDTQYFGPGTRLTVL.

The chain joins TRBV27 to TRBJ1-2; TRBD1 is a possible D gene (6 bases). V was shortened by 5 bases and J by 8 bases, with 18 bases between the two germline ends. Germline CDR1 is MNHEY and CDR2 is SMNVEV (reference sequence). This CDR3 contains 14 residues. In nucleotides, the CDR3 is TGTGCCAGCAGTGCCCTACAGGGATCGCGAGGCTACACCTTC. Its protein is CASSALQGSRGYTF.

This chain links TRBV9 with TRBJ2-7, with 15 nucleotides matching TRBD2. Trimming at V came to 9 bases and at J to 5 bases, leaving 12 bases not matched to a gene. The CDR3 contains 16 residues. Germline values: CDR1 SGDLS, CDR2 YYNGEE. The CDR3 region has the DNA TGTGCCACAGGAGGGGGGGGACTAGCGGGAGGTCACGAGCAGTACTTC. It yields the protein CATGGGGLAGGHEQYF.

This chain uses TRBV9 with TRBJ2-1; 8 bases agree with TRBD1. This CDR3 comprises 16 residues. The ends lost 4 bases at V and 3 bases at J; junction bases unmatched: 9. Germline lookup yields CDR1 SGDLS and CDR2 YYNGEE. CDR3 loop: CASSLRVGTGYNEQFF. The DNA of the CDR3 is TGTGCCAGCAGCCTCCGTGTGGGGACAGGCTACAATGAGCAGTTCTTC.

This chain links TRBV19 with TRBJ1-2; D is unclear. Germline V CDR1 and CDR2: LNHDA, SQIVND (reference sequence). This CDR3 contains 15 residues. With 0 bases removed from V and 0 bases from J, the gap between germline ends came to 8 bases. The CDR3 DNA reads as TGTGCCAGTAGTATAGACCGGGGATCTAACTATGGCTACACCTTC. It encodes CASSIDRGSNYGYTF.

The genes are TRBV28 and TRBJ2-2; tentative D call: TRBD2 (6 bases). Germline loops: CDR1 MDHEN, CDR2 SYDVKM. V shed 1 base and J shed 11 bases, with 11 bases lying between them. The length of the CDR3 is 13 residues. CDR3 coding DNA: TGTGCCAGCAGTTTATTAATGGGGGGAGAGCTGTTTTTT. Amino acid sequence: CASSLLMGGELFF.

This chain's CDR3 is CATSDSPSSGRTNEQFF. The CDR3 DNA is TGTGCCACCAGTGATTCCCCATCTAGCGGGAGGACCAATGAGCAGTTCTTC. The rearrangement links TRBV24-1 to TRBJ2-1, with 11 bases identical to TRBD2. With 2 bases clipped from V and 6 bases from J, the junction kept 8 bases outside the gene matches. Germline V lookup: CDR1 KGHDR, CDR2 SFDVKD. The CDR3 length is 17 residues.

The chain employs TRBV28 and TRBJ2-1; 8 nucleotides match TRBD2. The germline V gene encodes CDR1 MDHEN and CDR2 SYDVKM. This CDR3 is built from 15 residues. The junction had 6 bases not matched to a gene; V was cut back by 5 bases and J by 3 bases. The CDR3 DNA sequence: TGTGCCAGCAGTCGGCCGGGACTAGTCTACAATGAGCAGTTCTTC. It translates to CASSRPGLVYNEQFF. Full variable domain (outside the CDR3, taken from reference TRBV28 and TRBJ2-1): DVKVTQSSRYLVKRTGEKVFLECVQDMDHENMFWYRQDPGLGLRLIYFSYDVKMKEKGDIPEGYSVSREKKERFSLILESASTNQTSMYLCASSRPGLVYNEQFFGPGTRLTVL.

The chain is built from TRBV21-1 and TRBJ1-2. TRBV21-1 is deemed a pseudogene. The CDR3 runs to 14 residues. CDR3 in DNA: TGTGCCAGCACTTCAAACGGGCCTCCCAACGGCTACACCTTC. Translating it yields CASTSNGPPNGYTF.

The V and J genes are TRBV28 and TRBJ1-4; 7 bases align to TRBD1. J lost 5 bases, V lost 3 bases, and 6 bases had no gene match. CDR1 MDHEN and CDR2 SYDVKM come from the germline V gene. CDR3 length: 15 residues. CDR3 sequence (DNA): TGTGCCAGCAGTTTGTACAGGGGAGAAAATGAAAAACTGTTTTTT. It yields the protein CASSLYRGENEKLFF.

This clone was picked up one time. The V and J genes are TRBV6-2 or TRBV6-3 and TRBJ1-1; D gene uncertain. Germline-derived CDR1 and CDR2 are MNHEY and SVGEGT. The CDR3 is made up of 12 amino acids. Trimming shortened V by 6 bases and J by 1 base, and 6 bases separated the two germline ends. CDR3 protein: CASSWANTEAFF. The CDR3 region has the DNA TGTGCCAGCAGCTGGGCGAACACTGAAGCTTTCTTT.

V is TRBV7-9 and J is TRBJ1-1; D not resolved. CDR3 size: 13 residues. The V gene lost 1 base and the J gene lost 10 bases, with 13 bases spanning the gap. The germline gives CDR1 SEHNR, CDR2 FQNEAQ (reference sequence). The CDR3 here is CASSLGGGHGAFF. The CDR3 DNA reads TGTGCCAGCAGCTTAGGTGGAGGGCACGGAGCTTTCTTT.

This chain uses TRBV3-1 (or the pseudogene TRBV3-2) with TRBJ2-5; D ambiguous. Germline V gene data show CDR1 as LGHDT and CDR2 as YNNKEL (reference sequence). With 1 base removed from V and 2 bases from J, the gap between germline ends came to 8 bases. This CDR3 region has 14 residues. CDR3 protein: CASSQALRQETQYF. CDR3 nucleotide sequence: TGTGCCAGCAGCCAAGCGCTGCGGCAAGAGACCCAGTACTTC.

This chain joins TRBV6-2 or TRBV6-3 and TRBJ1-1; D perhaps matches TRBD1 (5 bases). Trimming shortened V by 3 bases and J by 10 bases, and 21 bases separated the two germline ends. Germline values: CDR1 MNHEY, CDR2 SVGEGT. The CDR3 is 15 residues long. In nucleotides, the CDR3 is TGTGCCAGCAGTTATATTGGTTCAGGGCGCGGTGCAGCTTTCTTT. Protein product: CASSYIGSGRGAAFF.

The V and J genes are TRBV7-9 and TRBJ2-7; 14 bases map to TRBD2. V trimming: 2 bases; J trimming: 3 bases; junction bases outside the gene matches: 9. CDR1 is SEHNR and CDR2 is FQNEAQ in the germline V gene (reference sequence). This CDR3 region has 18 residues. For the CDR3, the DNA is TGTGCCAGCAGCTTAATCTGGGGGACTAGCGGGGGTCTCTACGAGCAGTACTTC. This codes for CASSLIWGTSGGLYEQYF.

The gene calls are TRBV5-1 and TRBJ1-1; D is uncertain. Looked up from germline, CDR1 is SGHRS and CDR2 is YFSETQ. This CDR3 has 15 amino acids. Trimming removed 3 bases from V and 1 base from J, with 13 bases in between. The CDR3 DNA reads TGCGCCAGCAGCTCGGGTTCGCGGAAGAACACTGAAGCTTTCTTT. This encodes CASSSGSRKNTEAFF.

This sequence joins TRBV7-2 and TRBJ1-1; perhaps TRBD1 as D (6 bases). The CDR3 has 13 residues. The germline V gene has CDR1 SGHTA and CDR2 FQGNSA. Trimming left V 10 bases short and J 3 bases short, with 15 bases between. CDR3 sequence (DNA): TGTGCCACCGCACAGGGTAGAGACACTGAAGCTTTCTTT. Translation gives CATAQGRDTEAFF.

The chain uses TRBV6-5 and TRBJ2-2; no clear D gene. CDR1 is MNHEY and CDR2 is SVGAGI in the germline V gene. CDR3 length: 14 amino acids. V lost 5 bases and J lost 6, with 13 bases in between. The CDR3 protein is CASSLSQPAGELFF. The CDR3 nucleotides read TGTGCCAGCAGTCTATCCCAGCCCGCCGGGGAGCTGTTTTTT.

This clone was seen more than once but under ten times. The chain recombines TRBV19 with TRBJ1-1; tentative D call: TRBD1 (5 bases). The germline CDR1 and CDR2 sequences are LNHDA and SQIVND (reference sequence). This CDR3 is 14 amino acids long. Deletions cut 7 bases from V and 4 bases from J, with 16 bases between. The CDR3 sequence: CASTSGGVGTEAFF. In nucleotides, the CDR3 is TGTGCCAGTACCTCAGGAGGGGTGGGCACTGAAGCTTTCTTT.

The CDR3 is CASTKGGGGSYNEQFF. The CDR3 coding sequence is TGTGCCAGCACCAAGGGGGGCGGGGGCTCCTACAATGAGCAGTTCTTC. The gene calls are TRBV2 and TRBJ2-1; tentatively, D is TRBD2 (7 bases). Germline assignment: CDR1 SNHLY and CDR2 FYNNEI. This CDR3 is built from 16 residues. V lost 7 bases, J lost 0 bases, and 16 bases lay in between.